These T cell receptor beta chains were read from a single sample in a study of blood T cell repertoires in COVID-19. Sequencing was performed with immunoSEQ multiplex PCR; in TCRdb, only in-frame clones are kept and a portion is missing. The table lists 18,000 or so clones, roughly 81% of them singletons, with 31% in the top ten. The sample consisted of peripheral blood. These receptors were collected from a human donor with active COVID-19. The donor label of this sample is uncertain. The CDR3 runs from the conserved cysteine through the conserved F or W. Each record gives: V gene, clone size, D gene, J gene, CDR3 DNA, CDR3 protein. The D gene is left open where the match is weak. Some rows have no size entry. The others give once, few or many, or a class for an expanded clone.

TRBV5-1	-	TRBD2	TRBJ2-7	TGCGCCAGCAGCCCCGGGACTAGAGTCGGCCACGAGCAGTACTTC	CASSPGTRVGHEQYF
TRBV24-1	-	-	TRBJ2-3	TGTGCCACCAGTTTAGGGCAGGGGAACACAGATACGCAGTATTTT	CATSLGQGNTDTQYF
TRBV7-3	-	-	TRBJ2-6	TGTGCCAGCAGCTTAACAACACCTCTCTCTGGGGCCAACGTCCTGACTTTC	CASSLTTPLSGANVLTF
TRBV5-8	-	TRBD2	TRBJ2-7	TGTGCCAGCTGCAAGACTAGCGGGGCCTACGAGCAGTACTTC	CASCKTSGAYEQYF
TRBV27	-	TRBD2	TRBJ2-5	TGTGCCAGCAGTCTAGAGGGACTAGCGGGGGGCTGGGAGACCCAGTACTTC	CASSLEGLAGGWETQYF
TRBV5-4	-	-	TRBJ2-5	TGTGCCAGCAGCTTGGGCCCTAGTTTCCAAGAGACCCAGTACTTC	CASSLGPSFQETQYF
TRBV4-3	-	TRBD2	TRBJ2-5	TGCGCCAGCAGCCAAGCACCGGGGGGGGAGACCCAGTACTTC	CASSQAPGGETQYF
TRBV19	few	TRBD2	TRBJ2-3	TGTGCCAGTAGTATAGGAGCGGGAGCCCTACGGGATACGCAGTATTTT	CASSIGAGALRDTQYF
TRBV5-4	-	-	TRBJ2-2	TGTGCCAGCAGCGCCCCGATTAGCGGAAACACCGGGGAGCTGTTTTTT	CASSAPISGNTGELFF
TRBV5-8	-	-	TRBJ2-4	TGTGCCAGCAGCTTGGGACAGCTAGCCAAAAACATTCAGTACTTC	CASSLGQLAKNIQYF
TRBV7-3	-	-	TRBJ2-6	TGTGCCAGCAGCGGAACAGGGTCTCCACTTTCTGGGGCCAACGTCCTGACTTTC	CASSGTGSPLSGANVLTF
TRBV5-8	medium-sized	-	TRBJ2-2	TGTGCCAGCAGCTTGGGCCAGGGGTTTACCGGGGAGCTGTTTTTT	CASSLGQGFTGELFF
TRBV30	-	TRBD2	TRBJ2-7	TGTGCCTGGACGTTAAGCGGGGGGCGAGGGAAGCAGTACTTC	CAWTLSGGRGKQYF
TRBV11-2	-	TRBD2	TRBJ2-7	TGTGCCAGCAGCTGGGGGTCCGGCGGGGGGAAGTACGAGCAGTACTTC	CASSWGSGGGKYEQYF
TRBV4-2	-	TRBD2	TRBJ2-7	TGTGCCAGCAGCCAAGATACAACTAGCGGGAGCTCCTACGAGCAGTACTTC	CASSQDTTSGSSYEQYF
TRBV18	-	-	TRBJ2-5	TGTGCCAGCTCACCATCCCCCGGGGTTGGAGAGACCCAGTACTTC	CASSPSPGVGETQYF
TRBV28	-	TRBD1	TRBJ1-3	TGTGCCAGCAGTTTACCAACAGGGGGCCTTCTCTCTGGAAACACCATATATTTT	CASSLPTGGLLSGNTIYF
TRBV5-1	-	TRBD2	TRBJ2-5	TGCGCCAGCAGCTTAGCGGGAGGGCAAGAGACCCAGTACTTC	CASSLAGGQETQYF
TRBV24-1	-	-	TRBJ2-1	TGTGCCACCAGTGATTCGGGGCAAACAGGGCGGCAAGAGCAGTTCTTC	CATSDSGQTGRQEQFF
TRBV27	once	TRBD1	TRBJ1-2	TGTGCCAGCAGTTCGGGGACAGGAAACTATGGCTACACCTTC	CASSSGTGNYGYTF
TRBV9	-	-	TRBJ2-1	TGTGCCAGCAGCGTAGCTCTGGGGGGCAATGAGCAGTTCTTC	CASSVALGGNEQFF
TRBV21-1	-	-	TRBJ2-1	TGTGCCAGCAGCCTCCCGGGACAGGGACGTATTGACAATGAGCAGTTCTTC	CASSLPGQGRIDNEQFF
TRBV18	-	TRBD1	TRBJ2-5	TGTGCCAGCTCACGAGGACAGGGGAGGATCGAGACCCAGTACTTC	CASSRGQGRIETQYF
TRBV12-3/TRBV12-4	-	-	TRBJ2-2	TGTGCCAGCAGTTTACCCCCAGGCGGGGAGCTGTTTTTT	CASSLPPGGELFF
TRBV9	-	TRBD1	TRBJ2-3	TGTGCCAGCAGCGTGACGACAGGGGGTTCAGATACGCAGTATTTT	CASSVTTGGSDTQYF
TRBV6-1	-	-	TRBJ2-3	TGTGCCAGCAGTGAGACAGGTCGACGTACAGATACGCAGTATTTT	CASSETGRRTDTQYF
TRBV4-3	-	TRBD2	TRBJ2-2	TGCGCCAGCAGCCAAGCAGCGGGAGGGCCGAACACCGGGGAGCTGTTTTTT	CASSQAAGGPNTGELFF
TRBV4-3	-	-	TRBJ2-1	TGCGCCAGCAGCCAAGACCCGCCCCTAAGCGCGCCCGGGGATGAGCAGTTCTTC	CASSQDPPLSAPGDEQFF
TRBV5-1	-	-	TRBJ2-3	TGCGCCAGCAGCTCGCGAGCGGCGGCCACAGATACGCAGTATTTT	CASSSRAAATDTQYF
TRBV12-3/TRBV12-4	-	TRBD1	TRBJ1-2	TGTGCCAGCAGTTCACAGGGGGTCTATGGCTACACCTTC	CASSSQGVYGYTF
TRBV27	-	TRBD1	TRBJ1-2	TGTGCCAGCAGTTCAGGGGGACAGAACTATGGCTACACCTTC	CASSSGGQNYGYTF
TRBV14	few	-	TRBJ1-1	TGTGCCAGCAGCCTGATGCCGGGGGTGAACACTGAAGCTTTCTTT	CASSLMPGVNTEAFF
TRBV2	-	-	TRBJ1-4	TGTGCCAGCAGTGAACTGACAGATAATGAAAAACTGTTTTTT	CASSELTDNEKLFF
TRBV19	-	TRBD2	TRBJ2-7	TGTGCCAGTAGCAAACTAGCGGGGGCGTACTACGAGCAGTACTTC	CASSKLAGAYYEQYF
TRBV2	-	-	TRBJ2-7	TGTGCCAGCGGTAAAGCAGGGGCGGGGGAGCAGTACTTC	CASGKAGAGEQYF
TRBV18	-	-	TRBJ1-1	TGTGCCAGCTCACTGCAGGGGAGTCGGACTGAAGCTTTCTTT	CASSLQGSRTEAFF
TRBV14	-	-	TRBJ1-3	TGTGCCAGCAGCCGCCCCTTCGCGGGAAACACCATATATTTT	CASSRPFAGNTIYF
TRBV6-2/TRBV6-3	-	TRBD1	TRBJ2-5	TGTGCCAGCAGTACTATAGGGACAGCCCAAGAGACCCAGTACTTC	CASSTIGTAQETQYF
TRBV30	once	TRBD2	TRBJ2-3	TGTGCCTGGAGTGTACTGGGGGGGACTAGCGGAGGAGATACGCAGTATTTT	CAWSVLGGTSGGDTQYF
TRBV9	-	-	TRBJ1-1	TGTGCCAGCAGCGTAGGGGTGGGCCCGAACACTGAAGCTTTCTTT	CASSVGVGPNTEAFF
TRBV27	-	TRBD1	TRBJ2-7	TGTGCCAGCAGTTTATCTATCGGCCAGACAGGGGACACCTACGAGCAGTACTTC	CASSLSIGQTGDTYEQYF
TRBV6-6	-	-	TRBJ2-7	TGTGCCAGCAGTTACGTCAGTAACTACGAGCAGTACTTC	CASSYVSNYEQYF
TRBV6-5	-	TRBD2	TRBJ2-7	TGTGCCAGCAGTTACGGGAGCGGGGGGGCCCGAGAGCAGTACTTC	CASSYGSGGAREQYF
TRBV9	-	TRBD1	TRBJ1-6	TGTGCCAGCAGCGCTCTAGGGGGCGCCCATTCACCCCTCCACTTT	CASSALGGAHSPLHF
TRBV24-1	-	TRBD1	TRBJ2-2	TGTGCCACCAGTGATCCCAGACAGGGGGCTAGCGGGGAGCTGTTTTTT	CATSDPRQGASGELFF
TRBV5-4	few	-	TRBJ1-5	TGTGCCAGCAGCTTTGGGGAGCATCAGCCCCAGCATTTT	CASSFGEHQPQHF
TRBV3-1/TRBV3-2	-	-	TRBJ2-7	TGTGCCAGCAGCCAAGACCCCTTCTACGAGCAGTACTTC	CASSQDPFYEQYF
TRBV27	-	-	TRBJ1-1	TGTGCCAGCAGTTCTAAAGCAGGCACTGAAGCTTTCTTT	CASSSKAGTEAFF
TRBV7-9	-	TRBD1	TRBJ1-1	TGTGCCAGCAGCTACCAACAGGGGGGGACTGAAGCTTTCTTT	CASSYQQGGTEAFF